This TCR beta chain was observed in a study of blood T cell repertoires in COVID-19 (dated by TCRdb to about 2020). With regard to the full study: Collaborator samples came from the United States, Italy and Spain and covered acute and convalescent phases of COVID-19. The material from the prospective study consisted of cDNA or gDNA derived from T cells, B-cell-depleted T cells, or PBMCs. Subjects who had been exposed to COVID-19, were actively infected with it, or had recovered from it provided the deeply sampled blood TCRbeta repertoires that made up the dataset. The repertoires were made available in a free public database intended to serve as a resource for research on the immune response to SARS-CoV-2. The samples were drawn from the first 160 participants of the ongoing ImmuneRACE study and from more than 1,000 subjects provided by 6 global collaborators. Sample metadata almost always included a de-identified subject ID, COVID-19 status, age in years and sex. HLA class I and class II types, where available, came from metadata supplied by the sample provider rather than from assay-based typing. Study-wide conclusions, independent of this receptor: The amount of clinical and demographic metadata varied by source and participant and was provided uncurated.

The V and J ends are trimmed by 9 bases and 3 bases, leaving 9 bases between them. Inclusive of the bounding cysteine and phenylalanine, the CDR3 is 11 residues long. Just the 33-base CDR3 DNA is kept, in frame starting at base 1. CDR1 and CDR2, looked up from the germline V gene, are MNHEY and SVGAGI. Regarding this clone: Its antigen is still unknown. No base quality values were provided; no much bigger clone lies one nucleotide off.

At one collaborating source in Seattle, patients were enrolled during active infection and were followed longitudinally through the course of disease. The collaborating institutions used their own protocols to collect whole blood in K2EDTA tubes. For TCRbeta analysis, collaborators shipped samples in one of three forms: frozen whole blood, isolated PBMCs, or DNA extracted from either of those sample types. TCRbeta CDR3 regions were amplified from genomic DNA by means of the immunoSEQ Assay, a bias-controlled multiplex PCR. In the authors' own workflow: Nucleated cell counts per sample were estimated from amplification of reference gene primers within the assay. To quantify the absolute abundance of each unique TCRbeta CDR3 rearrangement, sequence reads were collapsed and filtered. For each sample, productive Simpson clonality was calculated as the square root of Simpson's diversity index across productive rearrangements. In TCRdb, the immuneACCESS table is reduced to in-frame sequences with V and J assigned. These tables do not hold every clone; where another copy was compared, an unresolved V gene accounts for under half, and the others remain unexplained. V and J calls plus clone size are reproduced from that table; the DNA served to infer D and trimming. The sample table records about 110,000 clones; 75% to 90% of these occur just once. The ten largest make up around 5.5% of the sample.

The source of this sequence is a woman aged 55-70 years with COVID-19, enrolled during active disease. The V and J segments used are TRBV6-5 and TRBJ2-7, with TRBD1 tentatively as D gene (5 bases match). The material sequenced was peripheral blood. The DNA sequence follows: TGTGCCAGTACAGGAAGCTACGAGCAGTACTTC. Translated, this gives CASTGSYEQYF.